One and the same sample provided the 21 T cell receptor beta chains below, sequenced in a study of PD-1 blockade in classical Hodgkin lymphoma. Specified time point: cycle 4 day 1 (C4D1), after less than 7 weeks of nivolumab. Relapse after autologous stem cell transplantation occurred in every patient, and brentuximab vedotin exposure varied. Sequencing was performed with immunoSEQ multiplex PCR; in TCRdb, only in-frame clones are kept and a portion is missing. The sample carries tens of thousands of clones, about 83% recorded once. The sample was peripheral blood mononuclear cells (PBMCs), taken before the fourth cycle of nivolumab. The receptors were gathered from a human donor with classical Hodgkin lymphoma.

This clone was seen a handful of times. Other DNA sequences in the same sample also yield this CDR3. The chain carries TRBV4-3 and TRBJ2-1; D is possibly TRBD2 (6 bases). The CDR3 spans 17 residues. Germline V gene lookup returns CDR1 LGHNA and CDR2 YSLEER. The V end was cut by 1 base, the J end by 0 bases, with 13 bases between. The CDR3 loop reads CASSQGARRGSYNEQFF. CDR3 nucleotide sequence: TGCGCCAGCAGCCAAGGGGCGCGGAGGGGCTCCTACAATGAGCAGTTCTTC.

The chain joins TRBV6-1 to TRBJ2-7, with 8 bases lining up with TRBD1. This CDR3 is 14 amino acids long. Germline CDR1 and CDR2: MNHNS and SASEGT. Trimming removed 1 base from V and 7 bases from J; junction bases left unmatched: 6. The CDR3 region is CASSEETGAREQYF. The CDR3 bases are TGTGCCAGCAGTGAAGAGACAGGGGCCCGGGAGCAGTACTTC.

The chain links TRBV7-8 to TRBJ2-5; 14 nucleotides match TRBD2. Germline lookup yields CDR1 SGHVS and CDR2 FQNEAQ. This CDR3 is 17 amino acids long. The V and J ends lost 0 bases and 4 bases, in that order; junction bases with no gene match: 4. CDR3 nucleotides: TGTGCCAGCAGCTTAGCCGGGACTAGCGGGAGTAGAGAGACCCAGTACTTC. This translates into CASSLAGTSGSRETQYF.

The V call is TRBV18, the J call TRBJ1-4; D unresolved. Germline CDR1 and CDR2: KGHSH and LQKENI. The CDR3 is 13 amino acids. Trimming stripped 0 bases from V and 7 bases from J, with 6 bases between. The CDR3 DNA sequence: TGTGCCAGCTCACCACCGGCAAGTGAAAAACTGTTTTTT. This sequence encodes CASSPPASEKLFF.

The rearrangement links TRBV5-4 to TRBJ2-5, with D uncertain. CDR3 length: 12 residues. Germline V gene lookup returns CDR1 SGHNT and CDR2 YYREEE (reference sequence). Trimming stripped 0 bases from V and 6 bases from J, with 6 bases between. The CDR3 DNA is TGTGCCAGCAGCTTGGATGAAAAGACCCAGTACTTC. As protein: CASSLDEKTQYF.

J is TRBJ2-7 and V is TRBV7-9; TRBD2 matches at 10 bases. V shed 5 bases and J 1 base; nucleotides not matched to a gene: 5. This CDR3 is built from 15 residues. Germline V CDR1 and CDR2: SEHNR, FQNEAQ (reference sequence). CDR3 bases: TGTGCCAGCAGCCCCGGACTAGCGGCTTCCTACGAGCAGTACTTC. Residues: CASSPGLAASYEQYF.

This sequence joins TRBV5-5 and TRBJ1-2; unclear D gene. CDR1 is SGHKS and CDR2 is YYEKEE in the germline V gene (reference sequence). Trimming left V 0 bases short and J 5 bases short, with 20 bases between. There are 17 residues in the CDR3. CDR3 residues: CASSLVVGDTTSYGYTF. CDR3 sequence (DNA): TGTGCCAGCAGCTTGGTTGTCGGTGACACAACAAGTTATGGCTACACCTTC.

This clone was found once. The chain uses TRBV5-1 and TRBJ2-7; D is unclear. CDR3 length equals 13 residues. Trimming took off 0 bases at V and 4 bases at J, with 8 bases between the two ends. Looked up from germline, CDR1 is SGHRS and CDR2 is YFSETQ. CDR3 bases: TGCGCCAGCAGCTTGGGTGTCAAATACGAGCAGTACTTC. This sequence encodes CASSLGVKYEQYF.

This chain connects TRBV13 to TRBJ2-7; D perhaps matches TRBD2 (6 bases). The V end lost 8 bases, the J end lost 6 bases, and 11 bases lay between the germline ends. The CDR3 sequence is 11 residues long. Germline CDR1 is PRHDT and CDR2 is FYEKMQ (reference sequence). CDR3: CASGISGEQYF. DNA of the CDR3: TGTGCCAGCGGTATTAGCGGCGAGCAGTACTTC.

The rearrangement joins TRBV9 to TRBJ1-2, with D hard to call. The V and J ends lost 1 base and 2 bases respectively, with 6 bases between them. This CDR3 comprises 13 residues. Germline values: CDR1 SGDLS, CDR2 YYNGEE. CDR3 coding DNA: TGTGCCAGCAGCGTAACGGGAAACTATGGCTACACCTTC. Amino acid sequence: CASSVTGNYGYTF.

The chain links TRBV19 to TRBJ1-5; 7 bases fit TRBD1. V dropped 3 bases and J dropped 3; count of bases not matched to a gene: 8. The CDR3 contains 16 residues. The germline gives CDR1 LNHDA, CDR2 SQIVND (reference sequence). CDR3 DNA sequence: TGTGCCAGTAGTATTCGGCAGGGGGTTCCCAATCAGCCCCAGCATTTT. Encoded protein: CASSIRQGVPNQPQHF.

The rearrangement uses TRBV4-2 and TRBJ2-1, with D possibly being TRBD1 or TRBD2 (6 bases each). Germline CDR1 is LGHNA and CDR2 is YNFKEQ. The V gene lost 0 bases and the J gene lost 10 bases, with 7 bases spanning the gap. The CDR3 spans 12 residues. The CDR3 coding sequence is TGTGCCAGCAGCCAAGAGGGGGGCGAGCAGTTCTTC. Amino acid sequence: CASSQEGGEQFF.

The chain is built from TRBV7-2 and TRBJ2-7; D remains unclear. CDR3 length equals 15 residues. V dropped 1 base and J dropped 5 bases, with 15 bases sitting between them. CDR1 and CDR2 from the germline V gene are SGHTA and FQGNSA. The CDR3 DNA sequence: TGTGCCAGCAGCTTAGAATTTAGCTCCTACCACGAGCAGTACTTC. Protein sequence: CASSLEFSSYHEQYF.

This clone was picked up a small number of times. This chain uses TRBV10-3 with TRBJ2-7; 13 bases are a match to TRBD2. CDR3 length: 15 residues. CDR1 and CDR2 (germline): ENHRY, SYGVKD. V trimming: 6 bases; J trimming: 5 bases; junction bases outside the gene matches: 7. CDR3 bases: TGTGCCATCAGCCCACTAGCGGGAGGGCCCGACGAGCAGTACTTC. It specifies CAISPLAGGPDEQYF.

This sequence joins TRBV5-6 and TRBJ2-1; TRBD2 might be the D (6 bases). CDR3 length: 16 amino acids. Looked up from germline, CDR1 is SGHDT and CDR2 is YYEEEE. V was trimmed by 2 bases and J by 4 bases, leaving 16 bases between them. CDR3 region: CASSFPGAGSYNEQFF. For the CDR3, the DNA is TGTGCCAGCAGCTTCCCCGGGGCGGGGTCATACAATGAGCAGTTCTTC.

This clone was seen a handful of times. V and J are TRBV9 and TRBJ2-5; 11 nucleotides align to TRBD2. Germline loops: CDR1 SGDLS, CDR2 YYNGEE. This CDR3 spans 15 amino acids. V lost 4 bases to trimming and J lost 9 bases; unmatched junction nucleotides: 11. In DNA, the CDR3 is TGTGCCAGCAGCCTTAGTGGGACTAGCGGCCAGGCCCAGTACTTC. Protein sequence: CASSLSGTSGQAQYF.

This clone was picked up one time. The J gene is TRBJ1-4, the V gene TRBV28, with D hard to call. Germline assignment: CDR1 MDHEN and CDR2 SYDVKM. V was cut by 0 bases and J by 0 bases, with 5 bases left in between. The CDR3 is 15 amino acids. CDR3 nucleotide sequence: TGTGCCAGCAGTTTATGGGGAGCAACTAATGAAAAACTGTTTTTT. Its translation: CASSLWGATNEKLFF. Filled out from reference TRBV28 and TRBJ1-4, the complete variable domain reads DVKVTQSSRYLVKRTGEKVFLECVQDMDHENMFWYRQDPGLGLRLIYFSYDVKMKEKGDIPEGYSVSREKKERFSLILESASTNQTSMYLCASSLWGATNEKLFFGSGTQLSVL.

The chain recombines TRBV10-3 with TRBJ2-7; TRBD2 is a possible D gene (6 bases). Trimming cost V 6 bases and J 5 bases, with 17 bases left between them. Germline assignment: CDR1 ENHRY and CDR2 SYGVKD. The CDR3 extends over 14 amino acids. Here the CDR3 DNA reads TGTGCCATCAGCGAGGCAGCCCGGAGGGACGAGCAGTACTTC. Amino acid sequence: CAISEAARRDEQYF.

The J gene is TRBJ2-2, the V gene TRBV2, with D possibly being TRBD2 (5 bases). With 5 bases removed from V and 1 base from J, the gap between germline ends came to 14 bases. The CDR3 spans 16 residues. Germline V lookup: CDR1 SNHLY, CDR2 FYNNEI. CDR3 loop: CASSYTRDRNTGELFF. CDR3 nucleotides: TGTGCCAGCAGTTACACTAGAGACCGGAACACCGGGGAGCTGTTTTTT. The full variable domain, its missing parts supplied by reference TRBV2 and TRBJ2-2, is EPEVTQTPSHQVTQMGQEVILRCVPISNHLYFYWYRQILGQKVEFLVSFYNNEISEKSEIFDDQFSVERPDGSNFTLKIRSTKLEDSAMYFCASSYTRDRNTGELFFGEGSRLTVL.

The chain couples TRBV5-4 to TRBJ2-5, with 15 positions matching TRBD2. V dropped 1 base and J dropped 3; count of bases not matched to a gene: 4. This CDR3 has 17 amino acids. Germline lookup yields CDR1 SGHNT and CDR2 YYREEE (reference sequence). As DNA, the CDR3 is TGTGCCAGCAGCTTGATTGGGACTAGCGGGAGGAAAGAGACCCAGTACTTC. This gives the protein CASSLIGTSGRKETQYF.

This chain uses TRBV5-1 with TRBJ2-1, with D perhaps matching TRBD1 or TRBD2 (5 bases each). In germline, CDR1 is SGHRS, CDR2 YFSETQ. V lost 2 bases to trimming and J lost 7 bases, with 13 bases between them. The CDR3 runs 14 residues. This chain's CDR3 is CASSLDYEGNEQFF. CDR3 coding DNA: TGCGCCAGCAGCTTAGACTATGAGGGGAATGAGCAGTTCTTC.